Presented here are 8 T cell receptor beta chains from one specimen sequenced in a study of T cells after posttransplantation cyclophosphamide. Cyclophosphamide on days +3 and +4 followed busulfan-fludarabine conditioning and a marrow graft. TCRdb's copy holds only in-frame clones and misses some; the assay was immunoSEQ multiplex PCR. The data show about 12,000 clones, none appearing only once, with 26% held by the ten largest. Sequenced material: PBMCs, taken after allogeneic stem cell transplant with posttransplant cyclophosphamide. These receptors all stem from a female patient in her forties who received an allogeneic stem cell transplant from a related donor, was CMV-positive, and had acute GVHD only. Some of the T cells may derive from the graft donor.

The sample holds many counts of this clone. The chain employs TRBV7-3 and TRBJ1-1; TRBD1 matches 9 bases. Germline CDR1 reads SGHTA; CDR2 reads FQGTGA. The trim removed 5 bases at V and 7 bases at J, leaving 14 bases unmatched. The CDR3 contains 16 residues. CDR3: CASSPHPTTGGLEAFF. Here the CDR3 DNA reads TGTGCCAGCAGCCCCCATCCTACGACAGGGGGTCTTGAAGCTTTCTTT.

This clone came up many times. The CDR3 sequence: CASSPSGTSGSGEQFF. The CDR3 DNA follows: TGTGCCAGCAGCCCTTCCGGGACTAGCGGGAGCGGTGAGCAGTTCTTC. V is TRBV13 and J is TRBJ2-1; 14 bases match TRBD2. Germline trimming cut 5 bases from V and 9 bases from J; bases unmatched to any gene: 9. The germline CDR1 and CDR2 sequences are PRHDT and FYEKMQ (reference sequence). The CDR3 consists of 16 residues.

The table lists this clone with many counts. The rearrangement links TRBV15 to TRBJ2-2; the D is unclear. The CDR3 is 14 residues long. Trimming cost V 1 base and J 1 base, with 4 bases left between them. Germline CDR1 is LNHNV and CDR2 is YYDKDF (reference sequence). CDR3 residues: CATSRGQNTGELFF. In nucleotides, the CDR3 is TGTGCCACCAGCAGAGGACAGAACACCGGGGAGCTGTTTTTT.

This clone has a count of ten or more. V usage is TRBV19 and J usage is TRBJ1-1, with D unclear. CDR1 is LNHDA and CDR2 is SQIVND in the germline V gene (reference sequence). The CDR3 runs 14 residues. V gave up 6 bases and J gave up 1 base, with 12 bases separating them. CDR3: CASREQLQNTEAFF. CDR3 DNA: TGTGCCAGTAGGGAACAGCTACAGAACACTGAAGCTTTCTTT.

This clone was counted only a few times. The genes are TRBV6-1 and TRBJ2-1; TRBD2 matches at 12 bases. The germline CDR1 and CDR2 sequences are MNHNS and SASEGT. V shed 2 bases and J 7 bases; nucleotides not matched to a gene: 6. The CDR3 loop spans 16 amino acids. The CDR3 nucleotides read TGTGCCAGCAGTGAAAGGCCTAGCGGGGGGGGTAATGAGCAGTTCTTC. It yields the protein CASSERPSGGGNEQFF.

This clone was detected ten times or more. This chain connects TRBV7-6 to TRBJ1-2; D gene ambiguous. Germline-derived CDR1 and CDR2 are SGHVS and FNYEAQ. V lost 1 base, J lost 4 bases, and 4 bases lay in between. The CDR3 is 12 amino acids. For the CDR3, the DNA is TGTGCCAGCAGCTTAGACAGCTATGGCTACACCTTC. It yields the protein CASSLDSYGYTF.

The chain carries TRBV25-1 and TRBJ1-2; tentatively, D is TRBD1 (5 bases). The CDR3 runs 15 residues. Germline loops: CDR1 MGHDK, CDR2 SYGVNS. Trimming pared 5 bases from V and 8 bases from J, leaving 21 bases between. The CDR3 reads CASSIGALGVGGYTF. In DNA form, the CDR3 reads TGTGCCAGCAGTATAGGGGCCCTAGGGGTTGGCGGCTACACCTTC.

The chain carries TRBV27 and TRBJ2-3, with 14 bases that match TRBD2. Germline values: CDR1 MNHEY, CDR2 SMNVEV (reference sequence). Trimming removed 5 bases from V and 3 bases from J; junction bases left unmatched: 4. This CDR3 has 16 amino acids. The CDR3 nucleotides are TGTGCCAGCAGTACCCGGACTAGCGGGGGGACAGATACGCAGTATTTT. It specifies CASSTRTSGGTDTQYF.